One T cell receptor (beta chain) is described in this entry. The data originate from a study of T cell changes during pregnancy in multiple sclerosis. Sequenced by immunoSEQ multiplex PCR; TCRdb stores in-frame clones only, minus some. The data show about 66,000 clones, roughly nine tenths seen once. This CDR3 has 17 amino acids. Germline V CDR1 and CDR2: SGHRS, YFSETQ. The V gene end was trimmed by 4 bases and the J gene end by 0 bases; junction bases not matched to a gene: 10. The starting material was CD8+ T cells from peripheral blood mononuclear cells, obtained before pregnancy. The chain joins TRBV5-1 to TRBJ2-1; 7 bases map to TRBD2. The source of this sequence is a female donor with multiple sclerosis, enrolled in a pregnancy study. The CDR3 is CASSPLGRGSSYNEQFF. As DNA, the CDR3 is TGCGCCAGCAGCCCCTTAGGGCGGGGGAGCTCCTACAATGAGCAGTTCTTC.